This note documents a single TCR beta chain sequence. At the deep level, the assay was run. Repertoires were generated with immunoSEQ multiplex PCR, while TCRdb's copy carries only in-frame clones and drops some. The table includes about 95,000 clones, under 80% detected once. Germline V gene lookup returns CDR1 SSHAT and CDR2 FNYEAQ (reference sequence). CDR3 length equals 14 residues. Trimming left V 5 bases short and J 4 bases short, with 13 bases between. The data originate from a study of shared clonotypes between healthy human individuals. This chain connects TRBV7-7 to TRBJ2-3; D not resolved. Sequenced material: memory CD8+ T cells sorted from blood. Regarding subset: CD45RO+ cells pooled with CCR7-negative TemRA cells. The receptor comes from a man aged 25 to 40 in good health. CDR3 residues: CASSLSTGPDTQYF. The CDR3, as DNA: TGTGCCAGCAGCCTATCGACGGGTCCAGATACGCAGTATTTT.